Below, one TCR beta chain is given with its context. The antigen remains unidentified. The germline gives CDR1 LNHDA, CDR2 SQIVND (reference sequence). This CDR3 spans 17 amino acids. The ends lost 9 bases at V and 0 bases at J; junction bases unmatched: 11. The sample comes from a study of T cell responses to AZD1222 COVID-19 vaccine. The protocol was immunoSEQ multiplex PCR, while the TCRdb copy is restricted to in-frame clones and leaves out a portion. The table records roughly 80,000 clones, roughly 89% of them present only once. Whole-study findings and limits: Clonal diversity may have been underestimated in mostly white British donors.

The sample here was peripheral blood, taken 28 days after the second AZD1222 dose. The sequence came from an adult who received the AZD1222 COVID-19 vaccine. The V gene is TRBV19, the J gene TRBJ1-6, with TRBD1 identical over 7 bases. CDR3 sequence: CASLGRDSFSYNSPLHF. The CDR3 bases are TGTGCCAGCCTAGGGAGGGACAGCTTCTCCTATAATTCACCCCTCCACTTT.